The clone carrying this T cell receptor (beta chain) was seen a handful of times. Its antigen is unidentified. Germline and junction disagree at one end, which may indicate a read error. The source of the sample is a study of chemoradiotherapy in HPV16-positive cancers. About the research overall: Candidate HPV-specific clones and shared TCR motifs came from two HPV16-positive patients. Whole-study results and caveats: For HPV16-positive patients, expanding HPV-responsive T cells associated with longer recurrence-free survival.

Repeated repertoire sampling spanned the course of chemoradiotherapy. Data came from immunoSEQ multiplex PCR; TCRdb stores just in-frame clones and leaves some out. The sample records approximately 3,000 clones, about 90% being singletons. CDR3 size: 13 residues. Germline V lookup: CDR1 SSHAT, CDR2 FNYEAQ (reference sequence). The chain combines TRBV7-7 with TRBJ2-7; unclear D gene. The sample in question was tumor tissue, obtained from a patient who underwent chemoradiotherapy. The receptor's source is a human donor with HPV-associated anogenital cancer. The CDR3 nucleotides read TGTGCTAGCAGCTTGGACCGCAACTACGAGCAGTACTTC. It is translated as CASSLDRNYEQYF. Variable domain in full (rest from reference TRBV7-7 and TRBJ2-7): GAGVSQSPRYKVTKRGQDVTLRCDPISSHATLYWYQQALGQGPEFLTYFNYEAQPDKSGLPSDRFSAERPEGSISTLTIQRTEQRDSAMYRCASSLDRNYEQYFGPGTRLTVT.